Listed here are 29 T cell receptor beta chains from one sample, sequenced in a study of blood T cell repertoires in COVID-19 (dated by TCRdb to 2020 to 2022). Library method: the immunoSEQ multiplex PCR assay. TCRdb provides this immuneACCESS table in a form limited to in-frame rearrangements. Some clones are lacking; in checked studies, under half of them reflect an unresolved V gene, and why the rest are absent is not known. The sample table shows about 86,000 clones, and 85% are seen once. The ten largest clones take up around 3.1% of the sample. Sequencing was carried out using peripheral blood. Receptor source: a man aged 45-65 years with acute or convalescent COVID-19.

The genes are TRBV28 and TRBJ2-7; tentatively, D is TRBD2 (5 bases). The CDR3 covers 12 residues. The germline gives CDR1 MDHEN, CDR2 SYDVKM. V was trimmed by 3 bases and J by 6 bases, leaving 9 bases between them. DNA for the CDR3: TGTGCCAGCAGTTTTCAAGGGAGCGAGCAGTACTTC. Translating gives CASSFQGSEQYF.

The chain employs TRBV9 and TRBJ2-6; a weak D match, TRBD2 (5 bases). The CDR3 has 16 residues. Between the trimmed V and J ends, which lost 4 bases and 0 bases, there was a span of 11 bases. In germline, CDR1 is SGDLS, CDR2 YYNGEE. CDR3 in amino acids: CASSPRGPSGANVLTF. CDR3 DNA sequence: TGTGCCAGCAGCCCCCGGGGTCCCTCTGGGGCCAACGTCCTGACTTTC.

The chain recombines TRBV27 with TRBJ1-1; 7 nucleotides agree with TRBD1. The CDR3 covers 15 residues. The V gene's germline CDR1 is MNHEY and CDR2 SMNVEV (reference sequence). With V trimmed by 5 bases and J by 2 bases, 8 bases remained unmatched. The CDR3 here is CASSPVGQTNTEAFF. The CDR3 DNA follows: TGTGCCAGCAGTCCGGTGGGACAGACCAACACTGAAGCTTTCTTT.

This sequence joins TRBV7-9 and TRBJ1-4, with TRBD1 matching over 8 bases. Germline-derived CDR1 and CDR2 are SEHNR and FQNEAQ (reference sequence). The CDR3 has 14 amino acids. The V gene end was trimmed by 7 bases and the J gene end by 3 bases; junction bases not matched to a gene: 4. CDR3 region: CASTTGGSNEKLFF. The CDR3 region has the DNA TGTGCCAGCACCACAGGGGGTTCTAATGAAAAACTGTTTTTT.

CDR3 nucleotide sequence: TGTGCCAGCACCATGGGACAGGGTGCTGATACGCAGTATTTT. It specifies CASTMGQGADTQYF. J is TRBJ2-3 and V is TRBV7-9; 9 bases map to TRBD1. The CDR3 has 14 residues. Germline CDR1 and CDR2: SEHNR and FQNEAQ (reference sequence). The ends lost 7 bases at V and 6 bases at J; junction bases unmatched: 8.

This sequence joins TRBV27 and TRBJ1-1, with D uncertain. Germline values: CDR1 MNHEY, CDR2 SMNVEV (reference sequence). This CDR3 spans 15 amino acids. Trimming left V 5 bases short and J 1 base short, with 14 bases between. In DNA form, the CDR3 reads TGTGCCAGCAGTCCCAATGCTGGAGCGAACACTGAAGCTTTCTTT. Amino acid sequence: CASSPNAGANTEAFF.

V and J are TRBV9 and TRBJ2-5; tentative D call: TRBD2 (6 bases). The CDR3 covers 16 residues. From germline, CDR1 is SGDLS and CDR2 YYNGEE. V lost 0 bases to trimming and J lost 4 bases, with 16 bases between them. The CDR3 sequence: CASSVANGGSGETQYF. DNA for the CDR3: TGTGCCAGCAGCGTAGCTAACGGGGGAAGCGGAGAGACCCAGTACTTC.

This clone was picked up a small number of times. The V gene is TRBV7-6, the J gene TRBJ1-2; 8 nucleotides match TRBD1. From germline, CDR1 is SGHVS and CDR2 FNYEAQ. V was pared by 4 bases and J by 2 bases, with 3 bases of the junction left unmatched. CDR3 length equals 14 residues. CDR3 bases: TGTGCCAGCAGCTCCGGACAGGGCAACTATGGCTACACCTTC. Its protein product is CASSSGQGNYGYTF.

The chain combines TRBV6-2 or TRBV6-3 with TRBJ2-6; the match to TRBD1 covers 9 bases. CDR1 MNHEY and CDR2 SVGEGT come from the germline V gene. V trimming: 2 bases; J trimming: 4 bases; junction bases outside the gene matches: 6. The CDR3 is 17 residues long. The CDR3 DNA sequence: TGTGCCAGCAGTTACAAAGGGACAGGGAACGGGGCCAACGTCCTGACTTTC. Encoded protein: CASSYKGTGNGANVLTF.

The CDR3 DNA reads as TGTGCCAGCAGAAAGACTAGCGGGGAAAACTACGAGCAGTACTTC. This gives the protein CASRKTSGENYEQYF. The chain joins TRBV6-5 to TRBJ2-7; 11 bases line up with TRBD2. The CDR3 has 15 amino acids. Per the germline V gene, CDR1 is MNHEY and CDR2 is SVGAGI. Trimming removed 6 bases from V and 3 bases from J; junction bases left unmatched: 7.

The rearrangement uses TRBV6-4 and TRBJ2-1, with 10 bases aligning to TRBD2. Looked up from germline, CDR1 is MRHNA and CDR2 is SNTAGT. With 0 bases clipped from V and 4 bases from J, the junction kept 3 bases outside the gene matches. The CDR3 is 16 amino acids. The CDR3 loop reads CASSDSNSGRYNEQFF. CDR3 in DNA: TGTGCCAGCAGTGACTCGAATAGCGGGAGGTACAATGAGCAGTTCTTC.

The rearrangement uses TRBV5-1 and TRBJ2-2; 7 bases align to TRBD2. The CDR3 spans 18 residues. Germline CDR1 reads SGHRS; CDR2 reads YFSETQ. V shed 4 bases and J 0 bases; nucleotides not matched to a gene: 12. CDR3 sequence reads: CASSPLGAGITNTGELFF. The DNA for the CDR3 is TGCGCCAGCAGCCCCCTGGGAGCGGGGATAACGAACACCGGGGAGCTGTTTTTT.

The chain combines TRBV18 with TRBJ2-7; TRBD1 agrees at 8 bases. Per germline, CDR1 KGHSH and CDR2 LQKENI. With V trimmed by 2 bases and J by 0 bases, 3 bases remained unmatched. The CDR3 contains 15 residues. The CDR3 bases are TGTGCCAGCTCACCAAGACAGGGGATCTCCTACGAGCAGTACTTC. Its translation is CASSPRQGISYEQYF.

This chain connects TRBV12-5 to TRBJ2-7, with D tentatively TRBD1 (8 bases). Trimming left V 4 bases short and J 5 bases short, with 21 bases between. The CDR3 has 16 amino acids. Per the germline V gene, CDR1 is LGHNT and CDR2 is FRNRAP. In nucleotides, the CDR3 is TGTGCTAGTGGTTCGGCGGTTGTACAGGGGGGGAACGAGCAGTACTTC. It is translated as CASGSAVVQGGNEQYF.

The chain combines TRBV6-2 or TRBV6-3 with TRBJ2-3, with 8 bases fitting TRBD2. V lost 2 bases, J lost 6 bases, and 7 bases stayed unmatched. The CDR3 spans 15 residues. In germline, CDR1 is MNHEY, CDR2 SVGEGT. DNA for the CDR3: TGTGCCAGCAGTTACGATTTCCGGACTAGCGATACGCAGTATTTT. Amino acids: CASSYDFRTSDTQYF.

V usage is TRBV15 and J usage is TRBJ2-2, with unresolved D. Trimming left V 0 bases short and J 4 bases short, with 9 bases between. The CDR3 runs to 15 residues. Looked up from germline, CDR1 is LNHNV and CDR2 is YYDKDF (reference sequence). In nucleotides, the CDR3 is TGTGCCACCAGCAGAGATCCCCAAGCCACCGGGGAGCTGTTTTTT. It encodes CATSRDPQATGELFF.

The V and J genes are TRBV6-5 and TRBJ2-5; TRBD1 matches at 7 bases. CDR3 length: 14 residues. Looked up from germline, CDR1 is MNHEY and CDR2 is SVGAGI. The trim removed 6 bases at V and 5 bases at J, leaving 9 bases unmatched. The CDR3 region is CASRFGTVGETQYF. The CDR3 nucleotides read TGTGCCAGCAGGTTCGGGACAGTCGGGGAGACCCAGTACTTC.

The CDR3 bases are TGCGCCAGCAGCCCCCGGGACAGGGGGAACTATGGCTACACCTTC. It specifies CASSPRDRGNYGYTF. The chain links TRBV4-3 to TRBJ1-2; 11 nucleotides agree with TRBD1. V shed 4 bases and J 2 bases; nucleotides not matched to a gene: 3. Germline V gene lookup returns CDR1 LGHNA and CDR2 YSLEER. The length of the CDR3 is 15 residues.

In its sample, this clone was seen once. The chain is built from TRBV14 and TRBJ1-2, with unresolved D. The V end was cut by 1 base, the J end by 6 bases, with 15 bases between. The CDR3 is 15 amino acids. Germline CDR1 SGHDN, CDR2 FVKESK. The CDR3 DNA reads as TGTGCCAGCAGCCAAGTCAGCGGCTTCGCAGATGGCTACACCTTC. It translates to CASSQVSGFADGYTF.

This clone was found a few times. V is TRBV5-1 and J is TRBJ1-1, with 11 bases aligning to TRBD1. This CDR3 comprises 14 residues. The junction had 6 bases not matched to a gene; V was cut back by 4 bases and J by 7 bases. Germline CDR1 and CDR2: SGHRS and YFSETQ. The CDR3 DNA reads as TGCGCCAGCAGCGCCGGGACAGGGGGTGTTGAAGCTTTCTTT. It translates to CASSAGTGGVEAFF.

The rearrangement links TRBV3-1 (or the pseudogene TRBV3-2) to TRBJ1-6; possibly TRBD1 for D (5 bases). The CDR3 is 16 residues long. Germline CDR1 LGHDT, CDR2 YNNKEL (reference sequence). Trimming left V 2 bases short and J 3 bases short, with 11 bases between. The CDR3 region has the DNA TGTGCCAGCAGCCAACACAGGTCCTTCTATAATTCACCCCTCCACTTT. This gives the protein CASSQHRSFYNSPLHF.

DNA of the CDR3: TGTGCCAGCAGCGTAGCTACAGGGGCTTCCTACGAGCAGTACTTC. Protein: CASSVATGASYEQYF. This chain links TRBV9 with TRBJ2-7, with 7 bases identical to TRBD1. CDR1 is SGDLS and CDR2 is YYNGEE in the germline V gene. V was pared by 0 bases and J by 1 base, with 4 bases of the junction left unmatched. The CDR3 runs 15 residues.

The chain joins TRBV10-3 to TRBJ2-1, with TRBD2 identical over 8 bases. This CDR3 has 12 amino acids. Germline trimming cut 3 bases from V and 10 bases from J; bases unmatched to any gene: 2. In germline, CDR1 is ENHRY, CDR2 SYGVKD. CDR3 nucleotides: TGTGCCATCAGTGAATTAGCGGGGGAGCAGTTCTTC. Amino acid sequence: CAISELAGEQFF.

The chain joins TRBV11-3 to TRBJ2-6; D unclear. The V gene lost 1 base and the J gene lost 0 bases, with 4 bases spanning the gap. Per the germline V gene, CDR1 is SGHNT and CDR2 is YENEEA. The CDR3 is 15 amino acids. The CDR3 loop reads CASSLGVSGANVLTF. The CDR3, as DNA: TGTGCCAGCAGCTTAGGAGTCTCTGGGGCCAACGTCCTGACTTTC.

The chain recombines TRBV7-2 with TRBJ2-7; 7 bases match TRBD2. The J segment lost 3 bases and the V segment lost 5 bases, leaving 10 bases of the junction unmatched. The germline V gene encodes CDR1 SGHTA and CDR2 FQGNSA. The CDR3 is made up of 15 amino acids. The CDR3 DNA reads as TGTGCCAGCAGCCAGGACCTGGGACTACTCTACGAGCAGTACTTC. This gives the protein CASSQDLGLLYEQYF.

This chain joins TRBV27 and TRBJ2-7; D remains ambiguous. V was trimmed by 0 bases and J by 3 bases, leaving 6 bases between them. The CDR3 totals 13 residues. Germline V lookup: CDR1 MNHEY, CDR2 SMNVEV (reference sequence). CDR3 amino acids: CASSLSVYYEQYF. CDR3 bases: TGTGCCAGCAGTTTATCAGTCTACTACGAGCAGTACTTC.

Remarks on this clone: The sample contains more than one DNA sequence encoding this CDR3. The gene calls are TRBV29-1 and TRBJ2-7; 10 nucleotides agree with TRBD2. Germline V lookup: CDR1 SQVTM, CDR2 ANQGSEA. V trimming: 1 base; J trimming: 3 bases; junction bases outside the gene matches: 3. This CDR3 comprises 14 residues. The chain's CDR3 is CSVEGTSGSYEQYF. The CDR3 DNA reads as TGCAGCGTTGAAGGGACTAGCGGAAGCTACGAGCAGTACTTC.

V usage is TRBV7-2 and J usage is TRBJ2-3; perhaps TRBD2 as D (5 bases). The germline V gene has CDR1 SGHTA and CDR2 FQGNSA. V was trimmed by 5 bases and J by 2 bases, leaving 14 bases between them. The CDR3 totals 15 residues. CDR3 nucleotide sequence: TGTGCCAGCAGCCACGGTGCGGGTCTCACAGATACGCAGTATTTT. It codes for CASSHGAGLTDTQYF. Variable domain in full (rest from reference TRBV7-2 and TRBJ2-3): GAGVSQSPSNKVTEKGKDVELRCDPISGHTALYWYRQSLGQGLEFLIYFQGNSAPDKSGLPSDRFSAERTGGSVSTLTIQRTQQEDSAVYLCASSHGAGLTDTQYFGPGTRLTVL.

The J gene is TRBJ1-2, the V gene TRBV6-5; D may be TRBD1 (5 bases). This CDR3 is built from 15 residues. V lost 0 bases and J 8 bases, leaving 16 bases between the germline ends. CDR1 MNHEY and CDR2 SVGAGI come from the germline V gene. CDR3 in amino acids: CASSYSQDSLGGYTF. In nucleotides, the CDR3 is TGTGCCAGCAGTTACTCCCAAGACAGTCTGGGGGGCTACACCTTC.